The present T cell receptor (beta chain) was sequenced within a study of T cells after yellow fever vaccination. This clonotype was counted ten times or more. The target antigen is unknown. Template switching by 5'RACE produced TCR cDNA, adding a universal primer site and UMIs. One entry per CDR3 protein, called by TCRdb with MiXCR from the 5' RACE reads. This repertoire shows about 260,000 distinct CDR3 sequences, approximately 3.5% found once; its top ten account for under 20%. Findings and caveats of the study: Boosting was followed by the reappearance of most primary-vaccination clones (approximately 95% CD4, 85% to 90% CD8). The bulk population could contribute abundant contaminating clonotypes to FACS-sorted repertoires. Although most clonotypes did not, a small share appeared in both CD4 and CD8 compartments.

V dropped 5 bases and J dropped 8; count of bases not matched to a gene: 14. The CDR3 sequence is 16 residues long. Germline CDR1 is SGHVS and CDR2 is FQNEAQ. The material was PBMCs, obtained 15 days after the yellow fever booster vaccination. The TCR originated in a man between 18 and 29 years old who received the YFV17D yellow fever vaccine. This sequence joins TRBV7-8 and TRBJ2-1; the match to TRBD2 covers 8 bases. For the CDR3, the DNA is TGTGCCAGCAGCGCCTCCGGGACTAGTTATGGGTATGAGCAGTTCTTC. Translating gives CASSASGTSYGYEQFF.